A single sample gave rise to the 30 T cell receptor beta chains below, sequenced in a study of molecular identifiers for immune sequencing clone quantification. A single record per CDR3 protein comes from TCRdb applying MiXCR to the PCR reads. The sample lists 550,000 to 750,000 distinct CDR3 sequences; 15% to 20% were seen once. Sequenced material: naive CD8+ T cells from blood, with Jurkat cell RNA spiked in. The subset was: FACS-sorted CD8+CD4-CCR7+CD45RA+ naive T cells. These receptors originate from a human donor in good health. Some libraries in this study had Jurkat cell RNA spiked in.

This clonotype was seen ten or more times. The chain recombines TRBV12-3 or TRBV12-4 with TRBJ2-2, with 8 positions matching TRBD1. This CDR3 spans 17 amino acids. After removal of 6 bases from V and 4 bases from J, the junction contained 13 bases not matched to a gene. Here the CDR3 reads CASRPPTGEVGTGELFF. DNA for the CDR3: TGTGCCAGCAGACCTCCGACAGGGGAGGTTGGCACCGGGGAGCTGTTTTTT.

The CDR3 here is CASSLQRAGGGGSTEAFF. Written as DNA, the CDR3 is TGCGCCAGCAGCTTACAGAGGGCAGGGGGGGGGGGTAGCACTGAAGCTTTCTTT. The chain recombines TRBV5-1 with TRBJ1-1; 7 nucleotides align to TRBD1. Germline V CDR1 and CDR2: SGHRS, YFSETQ. The CDR3 has 18 residues. V trimming: 2 bases; J trimming: 4 bases; junction bases outside the gene matches: 17.

Turning to this clonotype: It is likely a read error, because the conserved phenylalanine at the end of the CDR3 is missing. No DNA is shown, since the ends of the CDR3 on it are uncertain; the CDR3 is the one TCRdb lists. V and J are TRBV7-5 and TRBJ1-1; TRBD1 reflects the table's D call only, with no check against the DNA. TRBV7-5 is given as a pseudogene. From its first to its last residue, the CDR3 has 22 amino acids. This CDR3 reads CISVPAAPRDPPRGQGGTEAFL.

As for this clonotype: A much larger clone sits a single nucleotide away, making a read error possible. V and J are TRBV14 and TRBJ2-5, with D perhaps TRBD2 (6 bases). Trimming removed 4 bases at V and 5 bases at J, with 14 bases between. Germline V gives CDR1 SGHDN, CDR2 FVKESK. CDR3 size: 14 residues. CDR3 region: CASSLITGVETQYF. CDR3 coding DNA: TGTGCCAGCAGCCTTATCACGGGGGTCGAGACCCAGTACTTC.

This clonotype was detected only a few times. The chain combines TRBV6-9 with TRBJ1-6; possible D gene TRBD1, 5 bases. CDR3 size: 15 residues. Per the germline V gene, CDR1 is MNHGY and CDR2 is SVAAGI. The germline V and J ends were trimmed by 6 bases and 14 bases, with 23 bases remaining between them. CDR3 residues: CASRYQPGPRGTLHF. Here the CDR3 DNA reads TGTGCCAGCAGGTACCAGCCCGGGCCCCGGGGGACCCTCCACTTT.

This clonotype was counted at least ten times. This rearrangement joins TRBV23-1 to TRBJ2-7, with a weak D call TRBD1 (6 bases). TRBV23-1 is placed among ORFs of uncertain function. The V end was cut by 5 bases, the J end by 1 base, with 15 bases between. The CDR3 extends over 15 amino acids. CDR3 bases: TGCGCCAGCAGTTCGGACAGTCCTTTTTCCTACGAGCAGTACTTC. The encoded protein is CASSSDSPFSYEQYF.

This clonotype was observed at least ten times. CDR3 loop: CASSSLDRGDETQYF. The CDR3 DNA follows: TGCGCCAGCAGCTCCCTAGACAGGGGAGATGAGACCCAGTACTTC. The chain links TRBV5-1 to TRBJ2-5, with TRBD1 matching 8 bases. This CDR3 has 15 amino acids. Trimming cost V 3 bases and J 5 bases; bases outside gene matches: 9. Germline loops: CDR1 SGHRS, CDR2 YFSETQ.

This clonotype was found many times. This chain links TRBV10-3 with TRBJ2-3; possibly TRBD2 for D (5 bases). The CDR3 has 15 amino acids. Germline V gene data show CDR1 as ENHRY and CDR2 as SYGVKD. The V gene lost 8 bases and the J gene lost 9 bases, with 24 bases spanning the gap. This CDR3 is CAIGSRQAETRTQYF. The CDR3 nucleotides are TGTGCCATCGGAAGCCGTCAAGCGGAGACTCGAACGCAGTATTTT.

This clonotype was counted ten times or more. The rearrangement uses TRBV30 and TRBJ2-3; D unclear. Germline V gene data show CDR1 as GTSNPN and CDR2 as SVGIG (reference sequence). The CDR3 is 10 residues long. V lost 7 bases, J lost 1 base, and 3 bases lay in between. DNA of the CDR3: TGTGCCTTTGGCACAGATACGCAGTATTTT. It is translated as CAFGTDTQYF.

Ten or more counts support this clonotype. V gene TRBV6-2 or TRBV6-3 combines with J gene TRBJ2-6; possibly TRBD1 for D (5 bases). The germline V gene has CDR1 MNHEY and CDR2 SVGEGT. The CDR3 is 16 amino acids. Trimming removed 1 base from V and 0 bases from J, with 7 bases in between. The CDR3 sequence is CASSYLQVSGANVLTF. CDR3 bases: TGTGCCAGCAGTTACTTACAGGTCTCTGGGGCCAACGTCCTGACTTTC.

The table lists this clonotype with many counts. The J gene is TRBJ1-1, the V gene TRBV7-9, with D hard to call. Germline assignment: CDR1 SEHNR and CDR2 FQNEAQ (reference sequence). The CDR3 loop spans 12 amino acids. Between the trimmed V and J ends, which lost 4 bases and 4 bases, there was a span of 7 bases. DNA of the CDR3: TGTGCCAGCAGCTCCGGAAGCACTGAAGCTTTCTTT. Protein sequence: CASSSGSTEAFF.

In this sample, this clonotype turned up a few times. The genes are TRBV5-5 and TRBJ1-2; 8 bases fit TRBD1. Germline V CDR1 and CDR2: SGHKS, YYEKEE (reference sequence). This CDR3 is 14 amino acids long. V was pared by 0 bases and J by 6 bases, with 4 bases of the junction left unmatched. This CDR3 reads CASSLVGQGDGYTF. CDR3 nucleotide sequence: TGTGCCAGCAGCTTGGTAGGACAGGGCGATGGCTACACCTTC.

This clonotype appeared a few times. This chain's CDR3 is CASSFGVGSGGSEAFF. The CDR3 DNA follows: TGTGCCAGCAGTTTTGGAGTTGGATCAGGGGGATCTGAAGCTTTCTTT. The chain combines TRBV27 with TRBJ1-1; 7 positions match TRBD1. Germline loops: CDR1 MNHEY, CDR2 SMNVEV (reference sequence). With 3 bases clipped from V and 6 bases from J, the junction kept 13 bases outside the gene matches. The CDR3 is 16 residues long.

This clonotype was recorded a few times. A much larger clone sits a single nucleotide away, making a read error possible. The rearrangement joins TRBV14 to TRBJ2-3; D remains ambiguous. Germline lookup yields CDR1 SGHDN and CDR2 FVKESK. CDR3 length equals 16 residues. V lost 1 base to trimming and J lost 2 bases, with 13 bases between them. The CDR3 is CASSQGESRITDTQYF. The CDR3 coding sequence is TGTGCCAGCAGCCAAGGTGAGTCGCGGATCACAGATACGCAGTATTTT. Variable domain in full (rest from reference TRBV14 and TRBJ2-3): EAGVTQFPSHSVIEKGQTVTLRCDPISGHDNLYWYRRVMGKEIKFLLHFVKESKQDESGMPNNRFLAERTGGTYSTLKVQPAELEDSGVYFCASSQGESRITDTQYFGPGTRLTVL.

In its sample, this clonotype was seen many times. V gene TRBV28 combines with J gene TRBJ2-5, with 10 positions matching TRBD1. The trim removed 8 bases at V and 3 bases at J, leaving 12 bases unmatched. CDR3 length: 16 amino acids. CDR1 MDHEN and CDR2 SYDVKM come from the germline V gene. The DNA for the CDR3 is TGTGCCAGCTTGACCGGGACAGGGGCCGTTGAAGAGACCCAGTACTTC. It encodes CASLTGTGAVEETQYF. Variable domain in full (rest from reference TRBV28 and TRBJ2-5): DVKVTQSSRYLVKRTGEKVFLECVQDMDHENMFWYRQDPGLGLRLIYFSYDVKMKEKGDIPEGYSVSREKKERFSLILESASTNQTSMYLCASLTGTGAVEETQYFGPGTRLLVL.

This clonotype was counted many times. The chain recombines TRBV12-3 or TRBV12-4 with TRBJ2-3; D is undetermined. Trimming took off 2 bases at V and 0 bases at J, with 9 bases between the two ends. CDR3 length: 15 residues. Here the CDR3 DNA reads TGTGCCAGCAGTTTATTCACCACTAGCACAGATACGCAGTATTTT. Protein product: CASSLFTTSTDTQYF.

This clonotype came up a few times. V gene TRBV6-5 combines with J gene TRBJ2-1; TRBD2 agrees at 9 bases. The junction had 20 bases not matched to a gene; V was cut back by 2 bases and J by 9 bases. The CDR3 has 19 amino acids. CDR1 and CDR2 (germline): MNHEY, SVGAGI. This CDR3 is CASSYPWLLAGEYSTEQFF. The CDR3 DNA sequence: TGTGCCAGCAGTTACCCTTGGTTACTAGCGGGTGAATATAGCACTGAGCAGTTCTTC.

The table lists this clonotype with many counts. The chain joins TRBV6-5 to TRBJ2-1; 10 bases are a match to TRBD1. With V trimmed by 6 bases and J by 9 bases, 11 bases remained unmatched. Germline CDR1 reads MNHEY; CDR2 reads SVGAGI. The CDR3 covers 15 residues. CDR3: CASRPGQGIFAEQFF. CDR3 in DNA: TGTGCCAGCAGACCGGGACAGGGGATTTTTGCTGAGCAGTTCTTC.

The CDR3 protein is CASSFGGGTYNEQFF. CDR3 in DNA: TGTGCCAGCAGTTTTGGGGGGGGAACCTACAATGAGCAGTTCTTC. The chain is built from TRBV12-3 or TRBV12-4 and TRBJ2-1; 7 bases agree with TRBD2. V lost 3 bases and J lost 2; bases outside the gene matches: 4. The CDR3 is 15 amino acids.

A word on this clonotype: A much larger clone differs by one base, so this may be a read error. This chain uses TRBV6-2 or TRBV6-3 with TRBJ2-3; 8 positions agree with TRBD2. CDR1 and CDR2 from the germline V gene are MNHEY and SVGEGT. This CDR3 is built from 15 residues. The ends lost 6 bases at V and 6 bases at J; junction bases unmatched: 11. Written as DNA, the CDR3 is TGTGCCAGCAGGACCACGGGACTAGAGTATGATACGCAGTATTTT. Residues: CASRTTGLEYDTQYF.

This clonotype was seen ten or more times. This sequence joins TRBV7-9 and TRBJ2-3; 14 bases agree with TRBD2. There are 21 residues in the CDR3. V gave up 10 bases and J gave up 0 bases; unmatched junction bases: 21. Germline V CDR1 and CDR2: SEHNR, FQNEAQ (reference sequence). Written as DNA, the CDR3 is TGTGCCACGCCTCTAAACCTCAGGACTAGCGGGGGGCCGGCTAGCACAGATACGCAGTATTTT. This codes for CATPLNLRTSGGPASTDTQYF.

About this clonotype: It may be a read error: a sequence one base away is much more abundant. The CDR3 does not close with the conserved phenylalanine or tryptophan, likely indicating a read error. The chain has TRBV12-5 and TRBJ2-5; D not resolved. The CDR3 spans 13 residues. Trimming shortened V by 6 bases and J by 0 bases, and 8 bases separated the two germline ends. The V gene's germline CDR1 is LGHNT and CDR2 FRNRAP. CDR3 residues: CASGPTNQETQYS. In DNA form, the CDR3 reads TGTGCTAGTGGCCCGACGAACCAAGAGACCCAGTACTCC.

This clonotype has at least ten counts. The chain links TRBV9 to TRBJ2-3; D unresolved. CDR1 is SGDLS, CDR2 YYNGEE, per germline. The CDR3 is 14 amino acids. The ends were cut back, 2 bases at V and 2 bases at J, with 9 bases in the middle. Here the CDR3 reads CASSVIDDTDTQYF. CDR3 nucleotides: TGTGCCAGCAGCGTTATAGACGACACAGATACGCAGTATTTT.

The chain links TRBV12-3 or TRBV12-4 to TRBJ2-1; perhaps TRBD2 as D (6 bases). Trimming stripped 5 bases from V and 9 bases from J, with 14 bases between. The CDR3 runs to 13 residues. In DNA, the CDR3 is TGTGCCAGCAGTCATAGCGGACCCAGTGAGCAGTTCTTC. It codes for CASSHSGPSEQFF.

This chain joins TRBV5-8 and TRBJ1-3; D is undetermined. This CDR3 spans 16 amino acids. Trimming took off 1 base at V and 0 bases at J, with 11 bases between the two ends. CDR1 SGHTS and CDR2 YDEGEE come from the germline V gene. CDR3 DNA sequence: TGTGCCAGCAGCTTGATAGTACAGAGCTCTGGAAACACCATATATTTT. Translated: CASSLIVQSSGNTIYF.

This clonotype was counted at least ten times. The chain is built from TRBV7-9 and TRBJ2-3; D gene uncertain. Per the germline V gene, CDR1 is SEHNR and CDR2 is FQNEAQ (reference sequence). This CDR3 region has 12 residues. V was shortened by 1 base and J by 7 bases, with 6 bases between the two germline ends. CDR3 sequence: CASSLERNTQYF. The CDR3 DNA is TGTGCCAGCAGCTTAGAGCGCAATACGCAGTATTTT. The variable domain in full, completed from reference TRBV7-9 and TRBJ2-3, reads DTGVSQNPRHKITKRGQNVTFRCDPISEHNRLYWYRQTLGQGPEFLTYFQNEAQLEKSRLLSDRFSAERPKGSFSTLEIQRTEQGDSAMYLCASSLERNTQYFGPGTRLTVL.

This clonotype was detected a few times. V gene TRBV27 combines with J gene TRBJ2-1, with D tentatively TRBD2 (5 bases). The CDR3 extends over 16 amino acids. Germline CDR1 MNHEY, CDR2 SMNVEV (reference sequence). The ends were cut back, 2 bases at V and 4 bases at J, with 15 bases in the middle. CDR3 amino acids: CASSLVGVAGYNEQFF. The CDR3 coding sequence is TGTGCCAGCAGTTTAGTGGGAGTCGCTGGGTACAATGAGCAGTTCTTC.

The chain uses TRBV14 and TRBJ1-3, with 11 bases lining up with TRBD1. Per germline, CDR1 SGHDN and CDR2 FVKESK. This CDR3 comprises 19 residues. The V gene end was trimmed by 5 bases and the J gene end by 2 bases; junction bases not matched to a gene: 14. CDR3 in amino acids: CASSNFPGQGVTAGNTIYF. The CDR3 DNA is TGTGCCAGCAGCAATTTCCCGGGACAGGGGGTTACGGCTGGAAACACCATATATTTT.

There are many counts of this clonotype. CDR3 residues: CASSLAGEPSPQETQYF. CDR3 DNA sequence: TGTGCCAGCAGCTTGGCAGGCGAACCGTCGCCCCAAGAGACCCAGTACTTC. The chain employs TRBV5-4 and TRBJ2-5; D gene ambiguous. The CDR3 covers 17 residues. CDR1 and CDR2 (germline): SGHNT, YYREEE (reference sequence). Trimming removed 0 bases at V and 1 base at J, with 16 bases between.

A note on this clonotype: A read error may produce the germline difference seen at one junction end. The chain is built from TRBV6-2 or TRBV6-3 and TRBJ1-6; D perhaps matches TRBD1 (6 bases). The CDR3 has 16 amino acids. Germline lookup yields CDR1 MNHEY and CDR2 SVGEGT. The DNA for the CDR3 is TGTGCCAGCAGTCACCACGAGGGGGGTTTTAATTCACCCTTCCACTTT. This gives the protein CASSHHEGGFNSPFHF.